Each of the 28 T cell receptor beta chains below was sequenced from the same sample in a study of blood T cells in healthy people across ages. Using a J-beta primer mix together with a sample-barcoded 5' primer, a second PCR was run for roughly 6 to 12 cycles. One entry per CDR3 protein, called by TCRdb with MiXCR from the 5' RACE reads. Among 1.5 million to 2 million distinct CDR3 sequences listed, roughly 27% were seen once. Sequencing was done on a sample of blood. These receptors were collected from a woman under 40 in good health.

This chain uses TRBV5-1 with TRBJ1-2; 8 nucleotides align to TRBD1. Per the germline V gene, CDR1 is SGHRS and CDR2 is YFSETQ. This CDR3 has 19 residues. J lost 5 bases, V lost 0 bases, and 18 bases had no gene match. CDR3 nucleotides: TGCGCCAGCAGCTTGGCCCCCGGACAGGGTTTAGGAACTTGGTATGGCTACACCTTC. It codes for CASSLAPGQGLGTWYGYTF. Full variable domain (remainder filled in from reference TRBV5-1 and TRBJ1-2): KAGVTQTPRYLIKTRGQQVTLSCSPISGHRSVSWYQQTPGQGLQFLFEYFSETQRNKGNFPGRFSGRQFSNSRSEMNVSTLELGDSALYLCASSLAPGQGLGTWYGYTFGSGTRLTVV.

CDR3 amino acids: CSVELQGRGFYIQYF. The CDR3 region has the DNA TGCAGCGTTGAATTACAGGGTAGAGGGTTCTACATTCAGTACTTC. The V call is TRBV29-1, the J call TRBJ2-4, with TRBD1 as a possible D gene (6 bases). V lost 2 bases and J 8 bases, leaving 19 bases between the germline ends. This CDR3 has 15 amino acids. CDR1 and CDR2 (germline): SQVTM, ANQGSEA.

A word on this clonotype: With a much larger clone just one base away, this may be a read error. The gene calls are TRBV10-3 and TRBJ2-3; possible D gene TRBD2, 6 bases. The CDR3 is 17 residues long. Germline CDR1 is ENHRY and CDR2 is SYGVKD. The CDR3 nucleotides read TGTGCCATCAGTGAGGCCCCGACAAGCCCGGGGGAAGATGCGCAGTATTTT. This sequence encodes CAISEAPTSPGEDAQYF.

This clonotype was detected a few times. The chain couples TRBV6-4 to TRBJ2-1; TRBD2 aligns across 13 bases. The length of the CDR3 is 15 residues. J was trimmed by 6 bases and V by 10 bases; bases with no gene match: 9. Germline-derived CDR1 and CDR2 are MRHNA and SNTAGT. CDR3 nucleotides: TGTGCCAACAGCCCAACTAGCGGGGGGGCCAATGAGCAGTTCTTC. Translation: CANSPTSGGANEQFF.

The CDR3 is CASRKQTGNEKLFF. CDR3 nucleotide sequence: TGCGCCAGCAGAAAACAGACCGGGAATGAAAAACTGTTTTTT. The V and J genes are TRBV5-1 and TRBJ1-4, with unresolved D. The CDR3 spans 14 residues. CDR1 and CDR2 (germline): SGHRS, YFSETQ. Trimming cost V 5 bases and J 5 bases, with 13 bases left between them.

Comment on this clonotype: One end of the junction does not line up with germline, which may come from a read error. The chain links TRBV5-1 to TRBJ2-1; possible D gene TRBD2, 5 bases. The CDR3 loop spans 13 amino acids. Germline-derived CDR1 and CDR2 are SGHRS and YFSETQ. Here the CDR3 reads CVSRSGVGNEQFF. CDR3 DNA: TGCGTCAGCAGGAGCGGCGTTGGAAATGAGCAGTTCTTC.

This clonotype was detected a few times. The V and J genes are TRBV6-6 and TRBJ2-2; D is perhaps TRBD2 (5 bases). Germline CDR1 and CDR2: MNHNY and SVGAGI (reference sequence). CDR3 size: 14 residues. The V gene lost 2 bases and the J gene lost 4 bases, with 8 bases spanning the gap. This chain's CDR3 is CASSYEGSTGELFF. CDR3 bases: TGTGCCAGCAGTTACGAGGGATCCACCGGGGAGCTGTTTTTT.

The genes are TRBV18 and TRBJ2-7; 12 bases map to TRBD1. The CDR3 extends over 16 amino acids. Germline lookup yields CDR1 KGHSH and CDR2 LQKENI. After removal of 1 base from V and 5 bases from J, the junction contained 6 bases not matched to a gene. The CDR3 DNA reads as TGTGCCAGCTCACCACGTACCGGGACAGGGGGCCACGAGCAGTACTTC. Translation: CASSPRTGTGGHEQYF.

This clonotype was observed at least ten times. The CDR3 region has the DNA TGCAGCGTTGAACCAGGTTCTAACTATGGCTACACCTTC. Its translation: CSVEPGSNYGYTF. The genes are TRBV29-1 and TRBJ1-2; no definite D call. Deletions cut 2 bases from V and 0 bases from J, with 7 bases between. The germline V gene has CDR1 SQVTM and CDR2 ANQGSEA. This CDR3 has 13 amino acids.

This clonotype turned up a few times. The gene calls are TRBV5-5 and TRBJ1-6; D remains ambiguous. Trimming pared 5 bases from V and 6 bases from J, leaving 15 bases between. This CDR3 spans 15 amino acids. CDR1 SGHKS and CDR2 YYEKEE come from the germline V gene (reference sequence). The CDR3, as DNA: TGTGCCAGCAGTCTTCTCGACATGGGTAATTCACCCCTCCACTTT. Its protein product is CASSLLDMGNSPLHF.

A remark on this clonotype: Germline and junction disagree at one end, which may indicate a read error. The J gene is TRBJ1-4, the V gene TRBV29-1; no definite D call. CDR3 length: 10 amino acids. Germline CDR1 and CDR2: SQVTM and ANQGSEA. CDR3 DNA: TGCAGCGCCGTTAATGAAAAACGGTTTTTT. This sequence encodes CSAVNEKRFF.

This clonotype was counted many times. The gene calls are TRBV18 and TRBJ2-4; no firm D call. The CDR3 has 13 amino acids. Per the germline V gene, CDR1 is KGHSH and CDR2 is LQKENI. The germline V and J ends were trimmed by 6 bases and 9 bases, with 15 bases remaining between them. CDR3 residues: CASSPEETSIQYF. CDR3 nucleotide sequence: TGTGCCAGCTCCCCAGAGGAGACAAGCATTCAGTACTTC.

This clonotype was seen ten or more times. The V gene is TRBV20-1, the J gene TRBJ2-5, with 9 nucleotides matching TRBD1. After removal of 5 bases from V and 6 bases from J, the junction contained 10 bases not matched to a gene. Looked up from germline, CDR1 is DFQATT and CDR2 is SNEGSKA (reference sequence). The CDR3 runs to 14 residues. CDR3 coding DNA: TGCAGTGCTGGGACAGGGTTTGAGGGACAGACCCAGTACTTC. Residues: CSAGTGFEGQTQYF.

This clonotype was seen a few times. The CDR3 is CASSQAGGGYNEQFF. In nucleotides, the CDR3 is TGTGCCAGCAGCCAAGCGGGAGGTGGCTACAATGAGCAGTTCTTC. The chain recombines TRBV14 with TRBJ2-1; the match to TRBD2 covers 7 bases. J was trimmed by 3 bases and V by 1 base; bases with no gene match: 3. The CDR3 has 15 residues. The germline V gene has CDR1 SGHDN and CDR2 FVKESK.

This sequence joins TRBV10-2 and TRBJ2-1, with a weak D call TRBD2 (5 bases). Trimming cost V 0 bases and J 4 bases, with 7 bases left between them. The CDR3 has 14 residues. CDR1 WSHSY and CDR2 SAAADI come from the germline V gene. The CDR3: CASSESREYNEQFF. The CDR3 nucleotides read TGCGCCAGCAGTGAGTCCCGGGAATACAATGAGCAGTTCTTC.

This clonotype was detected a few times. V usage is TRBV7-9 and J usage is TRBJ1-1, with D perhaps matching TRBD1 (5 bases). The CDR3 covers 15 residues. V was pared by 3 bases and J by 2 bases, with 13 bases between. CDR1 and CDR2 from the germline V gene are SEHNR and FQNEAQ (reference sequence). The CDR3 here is CASSFQPGANTEAFF. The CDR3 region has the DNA TGTGCCAGCAGCTTTCAGCCTGGGGCTAACACTGAAGCTTTCTTT.

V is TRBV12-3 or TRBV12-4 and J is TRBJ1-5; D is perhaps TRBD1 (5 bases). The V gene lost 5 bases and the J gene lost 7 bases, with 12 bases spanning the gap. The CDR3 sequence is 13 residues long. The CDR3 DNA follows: TGTGCCAGCAGTGGGACCGCATACCAGCCCCAGCATTTT. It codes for CASSGTAYQPQHF.

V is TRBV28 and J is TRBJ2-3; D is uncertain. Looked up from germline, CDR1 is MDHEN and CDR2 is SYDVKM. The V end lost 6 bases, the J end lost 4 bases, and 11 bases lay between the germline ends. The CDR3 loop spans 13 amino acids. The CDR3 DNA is TGTGCCAGCAGCCGAGTAGGTCCAGATACGCAGTATTTT. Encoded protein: CASSRVGPDTQYF.

The chain's CDR3 is CASSYKGGVSYEQYF. The CDR3 DNA follows: TGTGCCAGCAGTTACAAGGGGGGGGTTAGCTACGAGCAGTACTTC. The rearrangement joins TRBV6-5 to TRBJ2-7; D may be TRBD2 (7 bases). The CDR3 covers 15 residues. Germline V gene sequence: CDR1 MNHEY, CDR2 SVGAGI. Trimming took 2 bases from V and 3 from J, leaving 14 bases between them.

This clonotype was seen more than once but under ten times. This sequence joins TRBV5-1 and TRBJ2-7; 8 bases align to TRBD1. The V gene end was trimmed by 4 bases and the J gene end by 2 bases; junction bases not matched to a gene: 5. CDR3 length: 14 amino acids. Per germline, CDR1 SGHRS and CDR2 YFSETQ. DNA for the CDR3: TGCGCCAGCAGCGTGAGGACAGGGACCTACGAGCAGTACTTC. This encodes CASSVRTGTYEQYF.

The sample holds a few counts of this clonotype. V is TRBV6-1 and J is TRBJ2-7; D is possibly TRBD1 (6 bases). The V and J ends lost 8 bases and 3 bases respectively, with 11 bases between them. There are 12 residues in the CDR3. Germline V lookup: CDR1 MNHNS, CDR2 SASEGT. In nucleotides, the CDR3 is TGTGCCAGCTCGGACAGCCGCTACGAGCAGTACTTC. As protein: CASSDSRYEQYF.

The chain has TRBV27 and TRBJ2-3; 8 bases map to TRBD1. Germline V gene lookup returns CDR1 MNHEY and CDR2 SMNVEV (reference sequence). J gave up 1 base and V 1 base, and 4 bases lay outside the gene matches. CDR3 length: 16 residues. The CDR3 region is CASSLWVTGGTDTQYF. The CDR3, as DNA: TGTGCCAGCAGTTTATGGGTGACAGGGGGCACAGATACGCAGTATTTT.

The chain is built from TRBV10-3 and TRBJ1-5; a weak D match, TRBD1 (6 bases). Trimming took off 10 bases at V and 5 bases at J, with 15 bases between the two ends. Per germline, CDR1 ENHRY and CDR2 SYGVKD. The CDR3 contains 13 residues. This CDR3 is CATARSGDQPQHF. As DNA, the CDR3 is TGTGCCACCGCAAGATCAGGGGATCAGCCCCAGCATTTT.

CDR3 in DNA: TGCAGTGCTGGGGACAGGGGTTTGACAGATACGCAGTATTTT. Protein sequence: CSAGDRGLTDTQYF. The chain has TRBV20-1 and TRBJ2-3, with 10 bases lining up with TRBD1. The V gene end was trimmed by 5 bases and the J gene end by 3 bases; junction bases not matched to a gene: 5. This CDR3 is built from 14 residues. The germline gives CDR1 DFQATT, CDR2 SNEGSKA (reference sequence).

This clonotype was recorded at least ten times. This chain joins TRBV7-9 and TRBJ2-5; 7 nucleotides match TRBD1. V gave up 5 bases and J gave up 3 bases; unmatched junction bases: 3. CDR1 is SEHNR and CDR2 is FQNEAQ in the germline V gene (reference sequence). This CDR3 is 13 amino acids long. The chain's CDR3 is CASSRTGEETQYF. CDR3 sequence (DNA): TGTGCCAGCAGCCGGACAGGAGAAGAGACCCAGTACTTC.

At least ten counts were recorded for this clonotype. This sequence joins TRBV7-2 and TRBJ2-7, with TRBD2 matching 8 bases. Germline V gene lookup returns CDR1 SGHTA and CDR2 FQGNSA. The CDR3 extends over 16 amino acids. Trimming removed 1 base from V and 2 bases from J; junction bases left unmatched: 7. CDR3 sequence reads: CASSLGSGMFTYEQYF. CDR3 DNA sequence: TGTGCCAGCAGCTTAGGTAGCGGGATGTTCACCTACGAGCAGTACTTC.

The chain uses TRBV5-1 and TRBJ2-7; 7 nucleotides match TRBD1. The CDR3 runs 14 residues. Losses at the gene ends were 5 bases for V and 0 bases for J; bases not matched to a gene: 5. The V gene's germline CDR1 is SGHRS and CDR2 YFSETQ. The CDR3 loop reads CASRWDSNSYEQYF. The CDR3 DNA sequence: TGCGCCAGCAGATGGGACAGCAACTCCTACGAGCAGTACTTC.

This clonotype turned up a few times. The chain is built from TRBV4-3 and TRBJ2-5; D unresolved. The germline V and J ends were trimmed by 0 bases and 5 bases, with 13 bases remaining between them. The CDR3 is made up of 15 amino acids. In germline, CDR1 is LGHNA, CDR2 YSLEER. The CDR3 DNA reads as TGCGCCAGCAGCCAAGATCTGGGCGGTTTGGAGACCCAGTACTTC. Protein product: CASSQDLGGLETQYF.